The source of this T cell receptor beta chain is a study of blood T cell repertoires in COVID-19. About the study: Sample material is recorded as cDNA or gDNA derived from T cells, B-cell-depleted T cells, or PBMCs.

As processed by the authors: Amplification of reference gene primers provided the estimated nucleated cell counts. TCRdb's copy holds only in-frame clones and misses some; the assay was immunoSEQ multiplex PCR. The V and J calls and clone size come from that table; D and trimming were worked out from the DNA. The data show some 25,000 clones, just over 90% seen once. The receptor was isolated from a man in his sixties or seventies with active COVID-19. Source material: peripheral blood.

The CDR3 region is CASSRTGPYGYTF. The CDR3 bases are TGTGCCAGCAGTCGGACAGGGCCGTATGGCTACACCTTC. The V call is TRBV6-5, the J call TRBJ1-2, with TRBD1 identical over 8 bases. This CDR3 comprises 13 residues. Germline V gene data show CDR1 as MNHEY and CDR2 as SVGAGI. With 5 bases clipped from V and 5 bases from J, the junction kept 4 bases outside the gene matches.